This TCR beta chain was sequenced for a study of blood T cell repertoires in COVID-19 (dated by TCRdb to about 2020). Regarding the study in general: Collaborator samples came from the United States, Italy and Spain and covered acute and convalescent phases of COVID-19. The sample metadata nearly always contained a de-identified subject ID, COVID-19 status, age in years and sex. The repertoires were released in a freely available public database intended as a resource for research on the immune response to SARS-CoV-2. Samples came from the ongoing ImmuneRACE study (first 160 participants) plus 1,254 subjects from 6 global collaborators. HLA class I and class II types, where available, came from metadata supplied by the sample provider rather than from assay-based typing. Deeply sampled blood TCRbeta repertoires from subjects exposed to, actively infected with, or recovered from COVID-19 were included in the dataset. The material from the prospective study consisted of cDNA or gDNA derived from T cells, B-cell-depleted T cells, or PBMCs. General conclusions and limits of the study: The quantity of clinical and demographic metadata differed by source and by participant and was supplied without curation.

For this chain, trimming is 6 bases at the V end and 3 bases at the J end, and the number of junction bases without a gene match is 11. Reading from cysteine to phenylalanine, the CDR3 counts 16 amino acids. The read is trimmed to its CDR3 DNA, 48 bases read in frame from base 1. CDR1 and CDR2, looked up from the germline V gene, are SQVTM and ANQGSEA. Concerning this clone itself: The antigen this receptor binds is unknown. There are no base qualities to consult, and no much larger clone falls within one base.

Participants in the prospective study were enrolled through a virtual design, were aged about 18 to 89 years, and lived in under 25 United States geographic areas. In the prospective study, participants were assigned to cohorts based on the clinical history participants reported in a screening survey and a study questionnaire. Recovered participants in ImmuneRACE Cohort 3 were defined by two consecutive negative NP/OP PCR tests, clearance by a healthcare professional, or resolution of symptoms. In the prospective study, whole blood, serum and a nasopharyngeal or oropharyngeal swab were collected from each participant by mobile phlebotomists. Prospective study participants could optionally give additional blood draws and questionnaires over a 2-month period. Before DNA extraction, prospective study blood samples were shipped either frozen or at room temperature. TCRbeta CDR3 regions were amplified from genomic DNA using the immunoSEQ Assay, a bias-controlled multiplex PCR. As for the original processing: Within the assay, amplification of reference gene primers was used to estimate how many nucleated cells each sample contained. To quantify the absolute abundance of each unique TCRbeta CDR3 rearrangement, sequence reads were collapsed and filtered. For each sample, productive Simpson clonality was calculated as the square root of Simpson's diversity index over productive rearrangements. TCRdb re-hosts the immuneACCESS table, in-frame sequences only. Its copies lack some clones; in the studies checked, an unresolved V gene accounts for under half of them, and the cause for the rest is not known. V, J and clone size derive from that table, while D and trimming were established from the DNA sequence. This sample has under 200,000 clones in its table, and under 90% of those were observed once. 15% to 20% of the sample lies in the top ten.

Material: PBMCs or T cells enriched from blood (not recorded which). This sequence originates from a man aged 55 to 69 who had recovered from COVID-19. The sequence is built from TRBV29-1 and TRBJ2-1, and TRBD2 matches 10 of the central bases. The DNA sequence reads TGCAGCGTGACCGAAAAACTAGCGGGGCTCTACAATGAGCAGTTCTTC. Protein translation: CSVTEKLAGLYNEQFF.